This T cell receptor (beta chain) was identified during a study of blood T cell repertoires in COVID-19. Study in general: T cells, B-cell-depleted T cells, or PBMCs provided the cDNA or gDNA that served as material.

This CDR3 spans 15 amino acids. Germline V gives CDR1 SEHNR, CDR2 FQNEAQ (reference sequence). With 5 bases clipped from V and 7 bases from J, the junction kept 10 bases outside the gene matches. Using immunoSEQ multiplex PCR, the repertoire was profiled, and TCRdb retains in-frame clones only, with some absent. The sample lists approximately 40,000 clones, about 88% occurring once. The source of this sequence is a human donor in a cohort sampled during active COVID-19. Source material: peripheral blood. The gene calls are TRBV7-9 and TRBJ2-7, with 11 bases aligning to TRBD2. In DNA form, the CDR3 reads TGTGCCAGCAGCCCTAGCGGGGGGCCCCCGAATGAGCAGTACTTC. As protein: CASSPSGGPPNEQYF.